Shown below are 27 T cell receptor beta chains from a single sample sequenced in a study of molecular identifiers for immune sequencing clone quantification. Each CDR3 protein is one row after TCRdb ran MiXCR on the PCR reads. The sample lists 460,000 or so distinct CDR3 sequences, around 23% occurring once. Sequencing input: naive CD8+ T cells from blood, with Jurkat cell RNA spiked in. The subset: FACS-sorted CD8+CD4-CCR7+CD45RA+ naive T cells. These receptors all come from a human donor in good health. Some libraries in this study had Jurkat cell RNA spiked in.

This clonotype was counted at least ten times. The rearrangement joins TRBV5-5 to TRBJ2-7; 8 bases are a match to TRBD2. This CDR3 region has 12 residues. J gave up 5 bases and V 4 bases, and 2 bases lay outside the gene matches. Germline loops: CDR1 SGHKS, CDR2 YYEKEE (reference sequence). Written as DNA, the CDR3 is TGTGCCAGCAGCCCGGGACTAGACGAGCAGTACTTC. Amino acids: CASSPGLDEQYF.

This clonotype was found many times. V is TRBV6-2 or TRBV6-3 and J is TRBJ2-6, with D perhaps being TRBD1 or TRBD2 (5 bases each). The CDR3 loop spans 16 amino acids. The V gene's germline CDR1 is MNHEY and CDR2 SVGEGT. V was shortened by 4 bases and J by 2 bases, with 12 bases between the two germline ends. The CDR3 coding sequence is TGTGCCAGCAGTTCTCCTGGGACGGCTGGGGCCAACGTCCTGACTTTC. Protein product: CASSSPGTAGANVLTF.

This clonotype was recorded many times. The rearrangement joins TRBV4-2 to TRBJ2-1, with D perhaps matching TRBD2 (6 bases). The V gene's germline CDR1 is LGHNA and CDR2 YNFKEQ. The CDR3 has 16 residues. Trimming pared 0 bases from V and 8 bases from J, leaving 17 bases between. This CDR3 reads CASSQDVSGVPDEQFF. CDR3 DNA sequence: TGTGCCAGCAGCCAAGATGTTAGCGGAGTGCCCGATGAGCAGTTCTTC.

The V and J genes are TRBV3-1 and TRBJ1-2, with TRBD1 identical over 9 bases. Germline CDR1 is LGHDT and CDR2 is YNNKEL (reference sequence). Trimming took 5 bases from V and 1 from J; bases not matched to a gene: 5. CDR3 length: 15 amino acids. For the CDR3, the DNA is TGTGCCAGCAGCTTCCCGGGACAGGGTAACTATGGCTACACCTTC. Translation gives CASSFPGQGNYGYTF.

This clonotype was found many times. The V call is TRBV7-2, the J call TRBJ1-6, with D perhaps matching TRBD1 (6 bases). Germline V gene data show CDR1 as SGHTA and CDR2 as FQGNSA. The CDR3 has 16 amino acids. V was shortened by 4 bases and J by 1 base, with 11 bases between the two germline ends. The CDR3 region is CASSSPQGSYNSPLHF. CDR3 nucleotides: TGTGCCAGCAGCTCCCCACAGGGTTCCTATAATTCACCCCTCCACTTT.

The rearrangement joins TRBV7-6 to TRBJ2-6; D ambiguous. Looked up from germline, CDR1 is SGHVS and CDR2 is FNYEAQ. V was trimmed by 1 base and J by 0 bases, leaving 7 bases between them. CDR3 size: 16 residues. CDR3 nucleotides: TGTGCCAGCAGCTTAGGGAGTGCCTCTGGGGCCAACGTCCTGACTTTC. Protein sequence: CASSLGSASGANVLTF.

The chain couples TRBV28 to TRBJ2-3, with D perhaps TRBD2 (5 bases). The CDR3 loop spans 19 amino acids. Germline V CDR1 and CDR2: MDHEN, SYDVKM. The V end was cut by 5 bases, the J end by 0 bases, with 24 bases between. The CDR3 nucleotides read TGTGCCAGCAGTATGGGAGAGGGAAAGGTTTTGCATAGCACAGATACGCAGTATTTT. This encodes CASSMGEGKVLHSTDTQYF.

With regard to this clonotype: A single base separates this from a much larger clone, so it may be a read error. The genes are TRBV6-5 and TRBJ2-1; D possibly corresponds to TRBD2 (5 bases). The CDR3 loop spans 14 amino acids. CDR1 is MNHEY, CDR2 SVGAGI, per germline. CDR3 coding DNA: TGTGCCAGCGGTTTTATAGGTCCGGGGAATGGGCAGTTCTTC. Its translation is CASGFIGPGNGQFF.

There are many counts of this clonotype. The gene calls are TRBV6-5 and TRBJ2-7; TRBD1 matches 9 bases. Germline V gives CDR1 MNHEY, CDR2 SVGAGI. The CDR3 loop spans 14 amino acids. After removal of 6 bases from V and 6 bases from J, the junction contained 9 bases not matched to a gene. The CDR3 sequence is CASSPGQGFSEQYF. CDR3 nucleotide sequence: TGTGCCAGCAGCCCCGGACAGGGGTTCTCCGAGCAGTACTTC.

This clonotype showed up many times. This chain joins TRBV12-3 or TRBV12-4 and TRBJ2-7; TRBD1 aligns across 8 bases. The V gene end was trimmed by 3 bases and the J gene end by 3 bases; junction bases not matched to a gene: 7. This CDR3 has 15 residues. The CDR3 region has the DNA TGTGCCAGCAGTTTCCATTGGACAGGGAACTACGAGCAGTACTTC. Translating it yields CASSFHWTGNYEQYF.

A few counts support this clonotype. The chain has TRBV7-2 and TRBJ2-7, with D unclear. V was shortened by 2 bases and J by 7 bases, with 18 bases between the two germline ends. This CDR3 spans 15 amino acids. Germline lookup yields CDR1 SGHTA and CDR2 FQGNSA. Here the CDR3 DNA reads TGTGCCAGCAGCTTATCCGGGTTAGCCGTGAGGGAGCAGTACTTC. Its translation: CASSLSGLAVREQYF.

This clonotype was recorded a few times. The chain carries TRBV12-3 or TRBV12-4 and TRBJ2-7; the D is unclear. The CDR3 has 14 amino acids. Trimming cost V 1 base and J 3 bases, with 10 bases left between them. CDR3 residues: CASSLGGFDYEQYF. For the CDR3, the DNA is TGTGCCAGCAGTTTAGGGGGTTTTGACTACGAGCAGTACTTC.

The chain joins TRBV5-1 to TRBJ2-1; 14 bases align to TRBD2. V shed 2 bases and J 9 bases; nucleotides not matched to a gene: 7. This CDR3 has 16 amino acids. CDR1 is SGHRS and CDR2 is YFSETQ in the germline V gene. CDR3 amino acids: CASSLEPGLAGVEQFF. CDR3 coding DNA: TGCGCCAGCAGCTTAGAACCGGGACTAGCGGGGGTTGAGCAGTTCTTC.

With regard to this clonotype: This sequence may be a read error, since a much larger clone differs from it by one base. The chain combines TRBV6-5 with TRBJ1-5; D unresolved. CDR1 and CDR2 (germline): MNHEY, SVGAGI. The CDR3 runs to 13 residues. The DNA of the CDR3 is TGTTCCAGCAGTTACGGGCAGGCCCAGCCCCAGCATTTT. The encoded protein is CSSSYGQAQPQHF.

This clonotype was counted ten times or more. The V call is TRBV25-1, the J call TRBJ2-7; perhaps TRBD2 as D (5 bases). The CDR3 loop spans 11 amino acids. Trimming removed 2 bases from V and 6 bases from J, with 5 bases in between. In germline, CDR1 is MGHDK, CDR2 SYGVNS. CDR3 loop: CASSEGSEQYF. CDR3 in DNA: TGTGCCAGCAGTGAAGGGAGCGAGCAGTACTTC.

The chain couples TRBV4-1 to TRBJ2-7; TRBD2 matches at 11 bases. Germline CDR1 MGHRA, CDR2 YSYEKL. The CDR3 consists of 15 residues. V was clipped by 2 bases and J by 4 bases; unmatched bases: 4. CDR3 nucleotide sequence: TGCGCCAGCAGCCAACTTAGCGGGAGGGCTTACGAGCAGTACTTC. Protein sequence: CASSQLSGRAYEQYF.

This clonotype was recorded many times. V usage is TRBV6-6 and J usage is TRBJ1-2, with no clear D. The CDR3 is made up of 13 amino acids. Germline assignment: CDR1 MNHNY and CDR2 SVGAGI (reference sequence). With 0 bases removed from V and 4 bases from J, the gap between germline ends came to 6 bases. The CDR3 spells CASSYSTSYGYTF. The CDR3 nucleotides read TGTGCCAGCAGTTACTCAACCAGCTATGGCTACACCTTC.

There are many counts of this clonotype. This chain joins TRBV7-9 and TRBJ2-3, with D perhaps matching TRBD1 or TRBD2 (5 bases each). This CDR3 is 15 amino acids long. Trimming removed 5 bases from V and 2 bases from J, with 14 bases in between. Germline V gene lookup returns CDR1 SEHNR and CDR2 FQNEAQ (reference sequence). As DNA, the CDR3 is TGTGCCAGCAGCCCACTAGGGGTAGACACAGATACGCAGTATTTT. Protein product: CASSPLGVDTDTQYF.

Only a few counts were recorded for this clonotype. The gene calls are TRBV5-6 and TRBJ2-7, with TRBD2 matching 8 bases. CDR3 length equals 15 residues. J lost 2 bases, V lost 7 bases, and 11 bases had no gene match. Germline values: CDR1 SGHDT, CDR2 YYEEEE. CDR3 protein: CASGTRGSFAYEQYF. CDR3 DNA sequence: TGTGCCAGCGGGACTAGGGGGTCTTTTGCCTACGAGCAGTACTTC.

In this sample, this clonotype turned up a few times. The V and J genes are TRBV23-1 and TRBJ2-5, with D possibly being TRBD1 or TRBD2 (5 bases each). TRBV23-1 counts as an open reading frame of uncertain function. This CDR3 has 15 amino acids. The CDR3 coding sequence is TGCCCCCACCCGTTGAGGGGACCTTTTTCGGAGACCCAGTACTTC. Its protein product is CPHPLRGPFSETQYF.

There are many counts of this clonotype. The gene calls are TRBV7-9 and TRBJ1-5, with a tentative D call TRBD1 (6 bases). V was pared by 5 bases and J by 6 bases, with 17 bases between. The CDR3 runs to 15 residues. The V gene's germline CDR1 is SEHNR and CDR2 FQNEAQ (reference sequence). CDR3 sequence: CASSTDRFVGQPQHF. Here the CDR3 DNA reads TGTGCCAGCAGCACAGACAGGTTCGTCGGTCAGCCCCAGCATTTT.

This clonotype was observed a handful of times. The chain uses TRBV19 and TRBJ2-5; 10 bases align to TRBD2. The CDR3 covers 15 residues. V was clipped by 2 bases and J by 1 base; unmatched bases: 1. Germline values: CDR1 LNHDA, CDR2 SQIVND (reference sequence). The CDR3 coding sequence is TGTGCCAGTAGTATAACTAGCGGGACCCAAGAGACCCAGTACTTC. Amino acids: CASSITSGTQETQYF.

This rearrangement joins TRBV20-1 to TRBJ2-1; 10 nucleotides match TRBD2. This CDR3 has 16 amino acids. J was trimmed by 10 bases and V by 4 bases; bases with no gene match: 16. Germline V gene lookup returns CDR1 DFQATT and CDR2 SNEGSKA (reference sequence). CDR3 residues: CSATGGLAGARGEQFF. The CDR3 DNA reads as TGCAGTGCTACCGGCGGTCTAGCGGGAGCACGAGGAGAGCAGTTCTTC.

This clonotype was picked up a small number of times. CDR3 nucleotides: TGCGCCAGCAGCCAAGGTCGCATCGCTAACTATGGCTACACCTTC. Translating gives CASSQGRIANYGYTF. V and J are TRBV4-1 and TRBJ1-2, with D hard to call. V shed 1 base and J shed 0 bases, with 9 bases lying between them. Germline-derived CDR1 and CDR2 are MGHRA and YSYEKL. This CDR3 has 15 amino acids.

The CDR3 loop is CASSLSEQFF. CDR3 DNA: TGTGCCAGCAGTTTAAGTGAGCAGTTCTTC. The gene calls are TRBV12-3 or TRBV12-4 and TRBJ2-1, with D unclear. V lost 2 bases and J 9 bases, leaving 2 bases between the germline ends. The CDR3 runs 10 residues.

Turning to this clonotype: At one of its ends the junction is not consistent with the germline gene, which may arise from a read error. This chain joins TRBV2 and TRBJ2-7; TRBD1 aligns across 7 bases. This CDR3 spans 13 amino acids. Germline V lookup: CDR1 SNHLY, CDR2 FYNNEI. The CDR3 reads CVSSPGTVYEQYF. CDR3 sequence (DNA): TGTGTCAGCAGTCCCGGGACAGTTTACGAGCAGTACTTC.

This clonotype was observed a few times. The chain links TRBV24-1 to TRBJ2-3, with D perhaps given as TRBD1 or TRBD2 (5 bases each). V was trimmed by 1 base and J by 4 bases, leaving 17 bases between them. Germline CDR1 and CDR2: KGHDR and SFDVKD. There are 17 residues in the CDR3. The CDR3 protein is CATSDFARDPAADTQYF. For the CDR3, the DNA is TGTGCCACCAGTGATTTCGCCCGGGACCCCGCGGCAGATACGCAGTATTTT.